The 2 T cell receptor beta chains in this list originate from one sample, sequenced in a study of blood T cell repertoires in COVID-19. This table comes from immunoSEQ multiplex PCR, and its TCRdb copy is limited to in-frame clones, with some not included. The profile shows under 300,000 clones, 89% of them singletons. Sequencing was done on a sample of peripheral blood. These receptors came from a middle-aged man with acute or convalescent COVID-19.

The gene calls are TRBV10-3 and TRBJ2-5; 10 nucleotides line up with TRBD2. There are 16 residues in the CDR3. Germline V lookup: CDR1 ENHRY, CDR2 SYGVKD. The trim removed 2 bases at V and 5 bases at J, leaving 8 bases unmatched. CDR3 protein: CAISESGGAAGETQYF. CDR3 DNA: TGTGCCATCAGTGAGAGCGGGGGGGCCGCGGGGGAGACCCAGTACTTC.

This clone appeared a single time. The chain couples TRBV14 to TRBJ2-7; 7 bases agree with TRBD1. Germline loops: CDR1 SGHDN, CDR2 FVKESK. The CDR3 length is 15 residues. The V and J ends lost 4 bases and 0 bases, in that order; junction bases with no gene match: 6. The CDR3 is CASSRSGTASYEQYF. The CDR3, as DNA: TGTGCCAGCAGCCGATCCGGGACAGCCTCCTACGAGCAGTACTTC.